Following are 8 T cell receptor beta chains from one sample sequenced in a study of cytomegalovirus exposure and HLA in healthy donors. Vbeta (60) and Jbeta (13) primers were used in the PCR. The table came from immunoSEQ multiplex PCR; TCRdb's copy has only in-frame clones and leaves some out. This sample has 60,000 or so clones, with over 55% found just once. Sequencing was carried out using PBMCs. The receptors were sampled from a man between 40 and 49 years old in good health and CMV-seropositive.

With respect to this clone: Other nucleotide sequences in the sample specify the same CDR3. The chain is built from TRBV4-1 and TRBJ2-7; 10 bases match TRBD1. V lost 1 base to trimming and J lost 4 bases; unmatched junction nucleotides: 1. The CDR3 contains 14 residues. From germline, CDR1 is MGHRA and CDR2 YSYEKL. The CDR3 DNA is TGCGCCAGCAGCCAAGGGGACAGGGGATACGAGCAGTACTTC. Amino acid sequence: CASSQGDRGYEQYF.

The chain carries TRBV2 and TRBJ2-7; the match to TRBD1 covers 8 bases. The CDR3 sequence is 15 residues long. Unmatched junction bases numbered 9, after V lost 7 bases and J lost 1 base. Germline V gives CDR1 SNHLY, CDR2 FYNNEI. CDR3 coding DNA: TGTGCCAGCAACATCGACAGGGGTGCGTCCTACGAGCAGTACTTC. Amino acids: CASNIDRGASYEQYF.

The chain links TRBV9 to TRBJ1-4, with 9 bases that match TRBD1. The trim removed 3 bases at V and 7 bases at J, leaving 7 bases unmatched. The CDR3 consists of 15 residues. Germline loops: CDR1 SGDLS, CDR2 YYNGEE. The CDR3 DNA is TGTGCCAGCAGCGGTACAGGGGGCGCGAGTGAAAAACTGTTTTTT. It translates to CASSGTGGASEKLFF.

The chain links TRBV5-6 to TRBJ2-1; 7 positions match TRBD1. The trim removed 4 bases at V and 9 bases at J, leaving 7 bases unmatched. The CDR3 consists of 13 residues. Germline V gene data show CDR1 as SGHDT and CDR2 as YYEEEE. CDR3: CASSPDRAGEQFF. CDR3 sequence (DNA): TGTGCCAGCAGCCCTGACAGGGCGGGTGAGCAGTTCTTC.

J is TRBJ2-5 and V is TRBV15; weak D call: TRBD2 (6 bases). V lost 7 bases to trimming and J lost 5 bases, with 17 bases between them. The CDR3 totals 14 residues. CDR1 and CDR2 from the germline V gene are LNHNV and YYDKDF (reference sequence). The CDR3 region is CATTPSVVGETQYF. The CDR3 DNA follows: TGTGCCACCACCCCTAGCGTGGTGGGCGAGACCCAGTACTTC.

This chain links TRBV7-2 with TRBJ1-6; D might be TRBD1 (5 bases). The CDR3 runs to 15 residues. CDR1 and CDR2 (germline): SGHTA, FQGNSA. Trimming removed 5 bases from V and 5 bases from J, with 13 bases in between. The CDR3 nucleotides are TGTGCCAGCAGCCCACAGGCCGCAAATAATTCACCCCTCCACTTT. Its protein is CASSPQAANNSPLHF.

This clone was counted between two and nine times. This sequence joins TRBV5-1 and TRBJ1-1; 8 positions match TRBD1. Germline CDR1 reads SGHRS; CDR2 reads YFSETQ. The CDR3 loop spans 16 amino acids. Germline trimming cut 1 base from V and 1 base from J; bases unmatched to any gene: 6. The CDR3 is CASSLQTQGANTEAFF. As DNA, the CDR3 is TGCGCCAGCAGCTTGCAGACGCAGGGGGCGAACACTGAAGCTTTCTTT.

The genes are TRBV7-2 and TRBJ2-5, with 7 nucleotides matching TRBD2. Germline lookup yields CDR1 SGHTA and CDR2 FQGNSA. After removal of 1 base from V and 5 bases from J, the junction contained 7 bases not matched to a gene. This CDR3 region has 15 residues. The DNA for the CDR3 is TGTGCCAGCAGCTTAGAGCCAGCGGGGTGGGAGACCCAGTACTTC. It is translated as CASSLEPAGWETQYF.